Following are 6 T cell receptor beta chains from one sample sequenced in a study of shared clonotypes between healthy human individuals. Using immunoSEQ multiplex PCR, the repertoire was profiled, and TCRdb retains in-frame clones only, with some absent. Of 2 million to 2.5 million clones detected, roughly 95% appear once; the ten largest clones hold around 0.13%. Sample: naive CD4+ T cells sorted from blood. Subset reported: CD45RA+ positively selected. These receptor sequences come from a man younger than 30 in good health.

The chain's CDR3 is CASRTTGGRGPRDSPLHF. Here the CDR3 DNA reads TGTGCCAGCAGAACTACAGGGGGCAGGGGACCTAGGGATTCACCCCTCCACTTT. J is TRBJ1-6 and V is TRBV5-5; 9 positions agree with TRBD1. The CDR3 is made up of 18 amino acids. V lost 5 bases, J lost 8 bases, and 17 bases stayed unmatched. CDR1 is SGHKS and CDR2 is YYEKEE in the germline V gene (reference sequence).

The rearrangement links TRBV19 to TRBJ2-4, with D uncertain. V dropped 7 bases and J dropped 0 bases, with 13 bases sitting between them. The germline V gene encodes CDR1 LNHDA and CDR2 SQIVND (reference sequence). The CDR3 covers 15 residues. For the CDR3, the DNA is TGTGCCAGTACCATGGGTGGATTAGCCAAAAACATTCAGTACTTC. It yields the protein CASTMGGLAKNIQYF. The whole variable domain, filled in from reference TRBV19 and TRBJ2-4, reads DGGITQSPKYLFRKEGQNVTLSCEQNLNHDAMYWYRQDPGQGLRLIYYSQIVNDFQKGDIAEGYSVSREKKESFPLTVTSAQKNPTAFYLCASTMGGLAKNIQYFGAGTRLSVL.

CDR3 DNA: TGTGCCAGCTCACCGACAGGGGTCGACGAGCAGTACTTC. The encoded protein is CASSPTGVDEQYF. The V and J genes are TRBV18 and TRBJ2-7; 8 nucleotides match TRBD1. The V and J ends lost 3 bases and 5 bases, in that order; junction bases with no gene match: 3. Germline values: CDR1 KGHSH, CDR2 LQKENI. The CDR3 runs to 13 residues.

This clone was counted once. V gene TRBV7-3 combines with J gene TRBJ1-6; TRBD1 might be the D (6 bases). Germline V gives CDR1 SGHTA, CDR2 FQGTGA. V dropped 0 bases and J dropped 2 bases, with 11 bases sitting between them. The CDR3 is 17 residues long. The CDR3 loop reads CASSLTGQGTYNSPLHF. The CDR3 DNA reads TGTGCCAGCAGCTTAACGGGCCAGGGGACCTATAATTCACCCCTCCACTTT. Based on the CDR3 plus reference TRBV7-3 and TRBJ1-6, the full variable domain is GAGVSQTPSNKVTEKGKYVELRCDPISGHTALYWYRQSLGQGPEFLIYFQGTGAADDSGLPNDRFFAVRPEGSVSTLKIQRTERGDSAVYLCASSLTGQGTYNSPLHFGNGTRLTVT.

V usage is TRBV28 and J usage is TRBJ2-5; tentatively, D is TRBD2 (5 bases). CDR1 MDHEN and CDR2 SYDVKM come from the germline V gene. Deletions cut 5 bases from V and 5 bases from J, with 15 bases between. This CDR3 has 14 amino acids. The CDR3 region is CASSTQPGEETQYF. The CDR3 region has the DNA TGTGCCAGCAGTACCCAGCCCGGGGAGGAGACCCAGTACTTC. Full variable domain (outside the CDR3, taken from reference TRBV28 and TRBJ2-5): DVKVTQSSRYLVKRTGEKVFLECVQDMDHENMFWYRQDPGLGLRLIYFSYDVKMKEKGDIPEGYSVSREKKERFSLILESASTNQTSMYLCASSTQPGEETQYFGPGTRLLVL.

This chain uses TRBV21-1 with TRBJ2-7. TRBV21-1 is classified as a pseudogene. This CDR3 region has 16 residues. The CDR3 nucleotides are TGTGCCAGCAGCAAAATGGGGCAGGGGGGGCCCTACGAGCAGTACTTC. It translates to CASSKMGQGGPYEQYF.